A single sample gave rise to the 20 T cell receptor beta chains below, sequenced in a study of shared clonotypes between healthy human individuals. Method: immunoSEQ multiplex PCR; TCRdb's copy keeps in-frame clones and lacks some. The sample shows 2 million to 2.5 million clones, approximately 95% of them seen only once. Specimen: naive CD4+ T cells sorted from blood. The subset is: CD45RA+ positively selected. These receptors all come from a young man in good health.

The V gene is TRBV7-6, the J gene TRBJ1-3; 11 bases align to TRBD1. The germline gives CDR1 SGHVS, CDR2 FNYEAQ. The CDR3 is made up of 16 amino acids. Trimming cost V 4 bases and J 4 bases; bases outside gene matches: 6. CDR3 nucleotide sequence: TGTGCCAGCAGCTCTTTGGACAGGGGGCCCGGAAACACCATATATTTT. The encoded protein is CASSSLDRGPGNTIYF.

This chain's CDR3 is CASSSPSGRVTDTQYF. Here the CDR3 DNA reads TGTGCCAGCAGCTCACCTAGCGGGAGGGTCACAGATACGCAGTATTTT. The chain employs TRBV7-2 and TRBJ2-3; 12 nucleotides line up with TRBD2. The trim removed 4 bases at V and 2 bases at J, leaving 4 bases unmatched. Germline V gene sequence: CDR1 SGHTA, CDR2 FQGNSA. This CDR3 has 16 amino acids.

The chain uses TRBV19 and TRBJ2-7, with D possibly being TRBD1 (6 bases). Germline-derived CDR1 and CDR2 are LNHDA and SQIVND (reference sequence). The V gene lost 2 bases and the J gene lost 4 bases, with 15 bases spanning the gap. CDR3 length equals 15 residues. CDR3 loop: CASSIPTQGLYEQYF. The CDR3 DNA sequence: TGTGCCAGTAGTATACCGACCCAGGGGTTGTACGAGCAGTACTTC.

This clone came up once. This chain links TRBV11-1 with TRBJ1-1; unclear D gene. This CDR3 has 13 residues. The V and J ends lost 4 bases and 0 bases respectively, with 6 bases between them. CDR1 is SGHAT and CDR2 is FQDESV in the germline V gene (reference sequence). CDR3 sequence: CASSWGMNTEAFF. In DNA form, the CDR3 reads TGTGCCAGCAGCTGGGGAATGAACACTGAAGCTTTCTTT. The entire variable domain, with the rest obtained from reference TRBV11-1 and TRBJ1-1, is as follows: EAEVAQSPRYKITEKSQAVAFWCDPISGHATLYWYRQILGQGPELLVQFQDESVVDDSQLPKDRFSAERLKGVDSTLKIQPAELGDSAMYLCASSWGMNTEAFFGQGTRLTVV.

This chain joins TRBV27 and TRBJ1-3; D not certain. Trimming took 4 bases from V and 6 from J, leaving 10 bases between them. Germline V gene data show CDR1 as MNHEY and CDR2 as SMNVEV (reference sequence). CDR3 size: 13 residues. The CDR3: CASSSMTANTIYF. CDR3 coding DNA: TGTGCCAGCAGTTCAATGACGGCAAACACCATATATTTT.

The V gene is TRBV4-1, the J gene TRBJ1-2, with D possibly matching TRBD1 (5 bases). CDR3 size: 16 residues. V dropped 4 bases and J dropped 8 bases, with 23 bases sitting between them. Per germline, CDR1 MGHRA and CDR2 YSYEKL. The CDR3 loop reads CASSPTGSPNYEGYTF. CDR3 coding DNA: TGCGCCAGCAGCCCAACAGGTTCTCCTAACTATGAGGGCTACACCTTC.

Here the CDR3 reads CSVEDQRVGTGGNTEAFF. CDR3 nucleotide sequence: TGCAGCGTTGAAGATCAACGAGTCGGGACAGGGGGCAACACTGAAGCTTTCTTT. This chain uses TRBV29-1 with TRBJ1-1; TRBD1 matches 12 bases. This CDR3 contains 18 residues. V lost 0 bases, J lost 2 bases, and 10 bases stayed unmatched. The V gene's germline CDR1 is SQVTM and CDR2 ANQGSEA. The complete variable domain, with remaining parts taken from reference TRBV29-1 and TRBJ1-1, reads SAVISQKPSRDICQRGTSLTIQCQVDSQVTMMFWYRQQPGQSLTLIATANQGSEATYESGFVIDKFPISRPNLTFSTLTVSNMSPEDSSIYLCSVEDQRVGTGGNTEAFFGQGTRLTVV.

V and J are TRBV6-1 and TRBJ2-1; 8 nucleotides agree with TRBD2. This CDR3 comprises 17 residues. Trimming cost V 0 bases and J 6 bases; bases outside gene matches: 10. Germline V gene sequence: CDR1 MNHNS, CDR2 SASEGT. DNA for the CDR3: TGTGCCAGCAGTGAAGCCGGAGGGAGCGGGAGCTTCAATGAGCAGTTCTTC. Residues: CASSEAGGSGSFNEQFF.

CDR3: CASSFSPGQASYEQYF. The CDR3 DNA is TGTGCCAGCAGCTTTTCTCCGGGACAGGCCAGCTACGAGCAGTACTTC. The J gene is TRBJ2-7, the V gene TRBV7-2; 8 nucleotides agree with TRBD1. Unmatched junction bases numbered 10, after V lost 3 bases and J lost 3 bases. The CDR3 spans 16 residues. Germline V gene lookup returns CDR1 SGHTA and CDR2 FQGNSA.

The chain is built from TRBV29-1 and TRBJ1-3; no clear D. Germline V lookup: CDR1 SQVTM, CDR2 ANQGSEA. V was clipped by 4 bases and J by 4 bases, with 8 bases between them. This CDR3 has 12 amino acids. The DNA of the CDR3 is TGCAGCGTTGGGGGTTTCGGAAACACCATATATTTT. Protein product: CSVGGFGNTIYF.

The chain links TRBV2 to TRBJ2-5; no clear D gene. The CDR3 is 12 residues long. Germline V CDR1 and CDR2: SNHLY, FYNNEI. The V end was cut by 2 bases, the J end by 1 base, with 2 bases between. CDR3 DNA: TGTGCCAGCAGTGAAACCCAAGAGACCCAGTACTTC. Its protein is CASSETQETQYF.

This sequence joins TRBV6-6 and TRBJ2-1; 10 bases are shared with TRBD2. Germline V gene data show CDR1 as MNHNY and CDR2 as SVGAGI (reference sequence). The CDR3 covers 15 residues. J lost 6 bases, V lost 7 bases, and 9 bases had no gene match. DNA of the CDR3: TGTGCCAGCACTGAGATAGCGGGAGGTGGCAATGAGCAGTTCTTC. Translation gives CASTEIAGGGNEQFF.

Regarding this clone: At the DNA level, this CDR3 is encoded by other sequences in the same sample as well. The chain links TRBV6-1 to TRBJ2-7, with TRBD1 identical over 10 bases. V shed 7 bases and J 2 bases; nucleotides not matched to a gene: 8. The CDR3 has 15 residues. CDR1 and CDR2 from the germline V gene are MNHNS and SASEGT. The CDR3 sequence: CASNKGGQGAYEQYF. In DNA, the CDR3 is TGTGCCAGCAACAAAGGAGGACAGGGGGCCTACGAGCAGTACTTC.

J is TRBJ1-6 and V is TRBV6-1, with D perhaps matching TRBD1 (5 bases). In germline, CDR1 is MNHNS, CDR2 SASEGT. Deletions cut 4 bases from V and 2 bases from J, with 18 bases between. The CDR3 covers 18 residues. The CDR3 coding sequence is TGTGCCAGCAGTGTACCGGGGGGGGAACGCCCCTATAATTCACCCCTCCACTTT. Its protein product is CASSVPGGERPYNSPLHF.

This clone has a handful of counts. This chain joins TRBV19 and TRBJ1-6; a weak D match, TRBD1 (5 bases). Germline lookup yields CDR1 LNHDA and CDR2 SQIVND (reference sequence). This CDR3 has 14 amino acids. With 8 bases removed from V and 6 bases from J, the gap between germline ends came to 14 bases. The CDR3 loop reads CASGTTGGNSPLHF. The CDR3 coding sequence is TGTGCCAGTGGCACCACGGGGGGTAATTCACCCCTCCACTTT.

The V gene is TRBV7-9, the J gene TRBJ2-2; TRBD2 matches at 14 bases. The V and J ends lost 2 bases and 5 bases, in that order; junction bases with no gene match: 10. Germline CDR1 and CDR2: SEHNR and FQNEAQ (reference sequence). The CDR3 has 19 amino acids. The CDR3 DNA is TGTGCCAGCAGCTTAAAAGAGACTAGCGGGAGGGCCGAGACCGGGGAGCTGTTTTTT. Its protein product is CASSLKETSGRAETGELFF. Full variable domain (rest looked up from reference TRBV7-9 and TRBJ2-2): DTGVSQNPRHKITKRGQNVTFRCDPISEHNRLYWYRQTLGQGPEFLTYFQNEAQLEKSRLLSDRFSAERPKGSFSTLEIQRTEQGDSAMYLCASSLKETSGRAETGELFFGEGSRLTVL.

Remarks on this clone: Other DNA variants within this sample encode the same CDR3. This chain links TRBV20-1 with TRBJ1-2, with D uncertain. The CDR3 consists of 11 residues. Germline lookup yields CDR1 DFQATT and CDR2 SNEGSKA (reference sequence). The germline V and J ends were trimmed by 3 bases and 5 bases, with 7 bases remaining between them. CDR3 coding DNA: TGCAGTGCTAGGTTGGGTTATGGCTACACCTTC. Amino acids: CSARLGYGYTF.

The gene calls are TRBV9 and TRBJ1-3; 7 positions match TRBD1. Trimming removed 4 bases from V and 0 bases from J; junction bases left unmatched: 7. Germline V gene sequence: CDR1 SGDLS, CDR2 YYNGEE. This CDR3 spans 16 amino acids. The CDR3 sequence is CASSSSGTVSGNTIYF. CDR3 coding DNA: TGTGCCAGCAGCTCCTCAGGGACAGTCTCTGGAAACACCATATATTTT.

The chain employs TRBV6-5 and TRBJ1-2; D gene uncertain. The CDR3 covers 14 residues. Trimming stripped 6 bases from V and 0 bases from J, with 11 bases between. Germline lookup yields CDR1 MNHEY and CDR2 SVGAGI. The chain's CDR3 is CASSRSQTNYGYTF. The CDR3, as DNA: TGTGCCAGCAGCCGTAGCCAAACTAACTATGGCTACACCTTC.

The V call is TRBV6-4, the J call TRBJ2-2, with 7 nucleotides matching TRBD1. Looked up from germline, CDR1 is MRHNA and CDR2 is SNTAGT. The CDR3 length is 14 residues. V was pared by 3 bases and J by 4 bases, with 2 bases of the junction left unmatched. This CDR3 reads CASSERGRTGELFF. As DNA, the CDR3 is TGTGCCAGCAGTGAAAGGGGGCGCACCGGGGAGCTGTTTTTT.